Here is one TCR beta chain with its context. The sample belongs to a study of control samples from healthy donors and cancer patients. Assay used: immunoSEQ multiplex PCR; TCRdb lists only in-frame clones, some missing. The sample yields 120,000 or so clones, around 87% seen once. The ends lost 1 base at V and 6 bases at J; junction bases unmatched: 4. The CDR3 runs 15 residues. CDR1 and CDR2 from the germline V gene are SGHRS and YFSETQ. The chain carries TRBV5-1 and TRBJ2-1, with TRBD2 matching 10 bases. The TCR was taken from a man aged 55 to 69 in good health. Material: blood. The CDR3 loop reads CASSLSGGAVNEQFF. The CDR3 DNA reads TGCGCCAGCAGCTTGAGCGGGGGGGCTGTCAATGAGCAGTTCTTC.